This T cell receptor beta chain was identified during a study of cytomegalovirus exposure and HLA in healthy donors. Use of 60 Vbeta and 13 Jbeta primers characterized the PCR. Only in-frame clones appear in the TCRdb table, and some are missing; sequencing was by immunoSEQ multiplex PCR. The profile shows 55,000 to 85,000 clones, less than 80% of them singletons. This CDR3 contains 15 residues. Losses at the gene ends were 5 bases for V and 4 bases for J; bases not matched to a gene: 7. Germline V gene data show CDR1 as SGHTA and CDR2 as FQGNSA. V usage is TRBV7-2 and J usage is TRBJ2-5; 10 bases agree with TRBD2. The sequencing sample was made of PBMCs. This receptor was taken from a woman aged 40 to 50 in good health and CMV-seropositive. DNA of the CDR3: TGTGCCAGCAGCAGAGCCGGGACTAGCGCAGAGACCCAGTACTTC. Amino acid sequence: CASSRAGTSAETQYF.